This paragraph covers one T cell receptor beta chain sequence. The sample belongs to a study of control samples from healthy donors and cancer patients. Profiling relied on immunoSEQ multiplex PCR, and the TCRdb table lists in-frame clones only, not all of them. The table records fewer than 200,000 clones, around 88% of them present only once. The germline gives CDR1 LNHDA, CDR2 SQIVND (reference sequence). The CDR3 has 14 residues. The V gene lost 7 bases and the J gene lost 3 bases, with 15 bases spanning the gap. Sequenced input: blood. This clonotype was sampled from a woman between 25 and 40 years old in good health. J is TRBJ1-2 and V is TRBV19; D may be TRBD1 (6 bases). The CDR3 reads CASTADSTYYGYTF. For the CDR3, the DNA is TGTGCCAGTACTGCGGACAGTACCTACTATGGCTACACCTTC. Together with reference TRBV19 and TRBJ1-2, the CDR3 gives the full variable domain: DGGITQSPKYLFRKEGQNVTLSCEQNLNHDAMYWYRQDPGQGLRLIYYSQIVNDFQKGDIAEGYSVSREKKESFPLTVTSAQKNPTAFYLCASTADSTYYGYTFGSGTRLTVV.